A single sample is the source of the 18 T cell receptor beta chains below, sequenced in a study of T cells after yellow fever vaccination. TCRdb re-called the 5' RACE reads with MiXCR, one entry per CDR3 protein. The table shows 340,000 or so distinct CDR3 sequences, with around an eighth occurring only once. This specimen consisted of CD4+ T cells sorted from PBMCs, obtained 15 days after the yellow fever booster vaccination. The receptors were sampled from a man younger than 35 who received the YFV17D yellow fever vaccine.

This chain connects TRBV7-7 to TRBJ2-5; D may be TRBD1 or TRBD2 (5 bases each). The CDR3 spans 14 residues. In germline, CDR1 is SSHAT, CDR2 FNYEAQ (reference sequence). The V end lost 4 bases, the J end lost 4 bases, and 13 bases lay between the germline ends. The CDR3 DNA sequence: TGTGCCAGCAGCTCCGCCGGGACGAGAGAGACCCAGTACTTC. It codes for CASSSAGTRETQYF. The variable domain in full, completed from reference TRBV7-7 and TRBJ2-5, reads GAGVSQSPRYKVTKRGQDVTLRCDPISSHATLYWYQQALGQGPEFLTYFNYEAQPDKSGLPSDRFSAERPEGSISTLTIQRTEQRDSAMYRCASSSAGTRETQYFGPGTRLLVL.

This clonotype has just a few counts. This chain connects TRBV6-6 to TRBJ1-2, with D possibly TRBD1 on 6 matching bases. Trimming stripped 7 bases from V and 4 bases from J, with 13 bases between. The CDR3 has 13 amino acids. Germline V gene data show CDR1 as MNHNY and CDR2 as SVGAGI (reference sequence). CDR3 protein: CASTPGTTYGYTF. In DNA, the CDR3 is TGTGCCAGCACCCCCGGGACAACCTATGGCTACACCTTC.

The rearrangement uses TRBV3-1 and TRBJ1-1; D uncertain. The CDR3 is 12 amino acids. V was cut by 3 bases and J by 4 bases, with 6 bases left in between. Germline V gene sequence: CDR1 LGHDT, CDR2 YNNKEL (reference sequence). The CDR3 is CASSQLGTEAFF. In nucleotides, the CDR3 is TGTGCCAGCAGCCAGTTAGGCACTGAAGCTTTCTTT.

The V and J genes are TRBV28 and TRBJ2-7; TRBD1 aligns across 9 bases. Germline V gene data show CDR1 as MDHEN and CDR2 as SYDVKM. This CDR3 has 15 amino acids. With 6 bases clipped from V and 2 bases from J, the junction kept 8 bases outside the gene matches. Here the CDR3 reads CASSDLRDRAYEQYV. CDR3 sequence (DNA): TGTGCCAGCAGCGACCTCCGGGACAGGGCCTACGAGCAGTACGTC.

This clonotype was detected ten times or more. The CDR3, as DNA: TGCGCCAGCAGCCTCCTAGCTGGTAGCACAGATACGCAGTATTTT. Amino acids: CASSLLAGSTDTQYF. The chain employs TRBV4-3 and TRBJ2-3, with a tentative D call TRBD2 (5 bases). Trimming cost V 4 bases and J 0 bases, with 11 bases left between them. The germline CDR1 and CDR2 sequences are LGHNA and YSLEER. The CDR3 loop spans 15 amino acids.

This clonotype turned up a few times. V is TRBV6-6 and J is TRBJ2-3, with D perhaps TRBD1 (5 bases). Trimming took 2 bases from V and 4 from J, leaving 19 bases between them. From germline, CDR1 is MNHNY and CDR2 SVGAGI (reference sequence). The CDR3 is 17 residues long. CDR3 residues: CASSYRIAQDGPDTQYF. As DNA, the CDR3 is TGTGCCAGCAGTTACCGGATCGCACAGGACGGGCCAGATACGCAGTATTTT.

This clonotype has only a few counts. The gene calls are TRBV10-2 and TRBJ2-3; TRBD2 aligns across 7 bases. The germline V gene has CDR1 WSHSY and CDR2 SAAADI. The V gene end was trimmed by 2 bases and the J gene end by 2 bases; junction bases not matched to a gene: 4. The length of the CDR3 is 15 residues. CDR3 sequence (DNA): TGCGCCAGCAGTGAGCCGAGCGGGGCCACAGATACGCAGTATTTT. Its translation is CASSEPSGATDTQYF.

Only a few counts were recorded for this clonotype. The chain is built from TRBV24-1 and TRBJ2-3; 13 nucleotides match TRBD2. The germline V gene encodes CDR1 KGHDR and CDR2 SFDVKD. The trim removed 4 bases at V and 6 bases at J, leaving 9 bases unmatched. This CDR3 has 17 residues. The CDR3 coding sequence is TGTGCCACCAGTGACCCCGGGACTAGCGGGGCGGCGGATACGCAGTATTTT. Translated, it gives CATSDPGTSGAADTQYF.

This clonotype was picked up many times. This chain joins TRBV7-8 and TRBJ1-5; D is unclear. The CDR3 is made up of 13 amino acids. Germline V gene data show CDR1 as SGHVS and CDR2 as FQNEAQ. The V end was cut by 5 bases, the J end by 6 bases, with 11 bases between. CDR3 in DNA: TGTGCCAGCAGCCTAGGCGCGTCTCAGCCCCAGCATTTT. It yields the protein CASSLGASQPQHF.

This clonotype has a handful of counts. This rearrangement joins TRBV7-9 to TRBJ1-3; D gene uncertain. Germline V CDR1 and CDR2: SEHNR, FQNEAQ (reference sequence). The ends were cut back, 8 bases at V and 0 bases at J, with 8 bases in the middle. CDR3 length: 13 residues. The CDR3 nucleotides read TGTGCCAGCCACTACCACTCTGGAAACACCATATATTTT. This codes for CASHYHSGNTIYF.

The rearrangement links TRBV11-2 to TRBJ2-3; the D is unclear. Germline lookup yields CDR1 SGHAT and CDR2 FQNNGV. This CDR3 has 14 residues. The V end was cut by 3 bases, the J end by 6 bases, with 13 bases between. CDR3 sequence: CASSFGAVWDTQYF. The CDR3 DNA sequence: TGTGCCAGCAGCTTTGGAGCCGTCTGGGATACGCAGTATTTT.

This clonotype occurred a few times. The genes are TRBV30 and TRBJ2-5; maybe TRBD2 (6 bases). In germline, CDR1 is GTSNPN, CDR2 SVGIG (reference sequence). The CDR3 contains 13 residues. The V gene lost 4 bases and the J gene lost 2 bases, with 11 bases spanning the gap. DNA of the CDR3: TGTGCCTGGAATGGCGGGGCACAAGAGACCCAGTACTTC. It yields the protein CAWNGGAQETQYF.

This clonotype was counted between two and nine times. The CDR3 spells CASSHSDPYNEQFF. As DNA, the CDR3 is TGTGCCAGCAGCCATAGCGACCCCTACAATGAGCAGTTCTTC. V usage is TRBV7-9 and J usage is TRBJ2-1; tentative D call: TRBD2 (5 bases). Looked up from germline, CDR1 is SEHNR and CDR2 is FQNEAQ (reference sequence). The germline V and J ends were trimmed by 5 bases and 2 bases, with 10 bases remaining between them. The CDR3 consists of 14 residues.

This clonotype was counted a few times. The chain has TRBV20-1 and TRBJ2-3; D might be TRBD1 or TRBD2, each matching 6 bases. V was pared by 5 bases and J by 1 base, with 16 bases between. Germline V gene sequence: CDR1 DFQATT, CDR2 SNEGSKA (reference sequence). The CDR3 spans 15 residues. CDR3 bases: TGCAGTGCTGGACCTTCGGGGGCCGGCACAGATACGCAGTATTTT. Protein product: CSAGPSGAGTDTQYF.

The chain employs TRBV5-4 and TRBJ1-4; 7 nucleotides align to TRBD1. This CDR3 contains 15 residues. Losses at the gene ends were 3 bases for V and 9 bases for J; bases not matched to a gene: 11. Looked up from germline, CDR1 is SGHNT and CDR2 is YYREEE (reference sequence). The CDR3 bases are TGTGCCAGCAGCTGGAAAGGGGGCCCCGGCCAAAAACTGTTTTTT. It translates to CASSWKGGPGQKLFF.

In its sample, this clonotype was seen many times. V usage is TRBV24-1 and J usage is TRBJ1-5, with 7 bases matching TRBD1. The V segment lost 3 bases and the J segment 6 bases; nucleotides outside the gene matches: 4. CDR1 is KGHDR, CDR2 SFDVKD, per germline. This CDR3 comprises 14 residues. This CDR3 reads CATSDGQEGQPQHF. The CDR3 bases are TGTGCCACCAGTGATGGACAGGAGGGTCAGCCCCAGCATTTT.

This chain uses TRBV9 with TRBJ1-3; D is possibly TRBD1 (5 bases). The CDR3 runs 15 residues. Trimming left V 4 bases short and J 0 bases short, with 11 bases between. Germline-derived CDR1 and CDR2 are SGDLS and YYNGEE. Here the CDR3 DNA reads TGTGCCAGCAGCCGGGGGGATTCCTCTGGAAACACCATATATTTT. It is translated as CASSRGDSSGNTIYF.

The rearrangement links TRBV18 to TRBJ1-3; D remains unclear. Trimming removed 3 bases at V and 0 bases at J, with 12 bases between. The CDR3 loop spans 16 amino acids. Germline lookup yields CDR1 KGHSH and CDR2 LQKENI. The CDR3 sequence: CASSPSQVSSGNTIYF. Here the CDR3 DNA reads TGTGCCAGCTCACCTTCGCAGGTCAGCTCTGGAAACACCATATATTTT.